One sample yielded the 21 T cell receptor beta chains listed below, sequenced in a study of cytomegalovirus exposure and HLA in healthy donors. 60 Vbeta and 13 Jbeta primers were used in PCR. Sequencing was performed with immunoSEQ multiplex PCR; in TCRdb, only in-frame clones are kept and a portion is missing. The repertoire holds about 140,000 clones, with about 80% as singletons. Specimen: PBMCs. These receptors were taken from a man between 35 and 55 years old in good health and CMV-seropositive.

The chain combines TRBV18 with TRBJ1-1; TRBD1 is a possible D gene (5 bases). Between the trimmed V and J ends, which lost 2 bases and 1 base, there was a span of 11 bases. Germline CDR1 and CDR2: KGHSH and LQKENI. This CDR3 is 15 amino acids long. CDR3 sequence (DNA): TGTGCCAGCTCACCATCGCCTCAGGGGAACACTGAAGCTTTCTTT. As protein: CASSPSPQGNTEAFF.

The chain is built from TRBV2 and TRBJ2-7; TRBD1 aligns across 7 bases. The CDR3 extends over 13 amino acids. CDR1 is SNHLY and CDR2 is FYNNEI in the germline V gene. Trimming took 7 bases from V and 6 from J; bases not matched to a gene: 9. Here the CDR3 reads CASTGAGGSEQYF. CDR3 sequence (DNA): TGTGCCAGCACTGGGGCAGGGGGATCCGAGCAGTACTTC.

The genes are TRBV7-8 and TRBJ1-5; tentatively, D is TRBD1 (6 bases). The CDR3 is made up of 12 amino acids. Trimming removed 5 bases from V and 4 bases from J, with 6 bases in between. Looked up from germline, CDR1 is SGHVS and CDR2 is FQNEAQ. CDR3 coding DNA: TGTGCCAGCAGCCAGGGGAATCAGCCCCAGCATTTT. Its protein product is CASSQGNQPQHF.

The rearrangement links TRBV5-4 to TRBJ2-1; possibly TRBD1 for D (5 bases). V dropped 4 bases and J dropped 0 bases, with 14 bases sitting between them. CDR3 length: 16 residues. Germline CDR1 and CDR2: SGHNT and YYREEE (reference sequence). In nucleotides, the CDR3 is TGTGCCAGCAGCCTAGGGGCGGTTAGCTCCTACAATGAGCAGTTCTTC. This translates into CASSLGAVSSYNEQFF.

The chain uses TRBV6-4 and TRBJ2-1; 10 bases map to TRBD2. The CDR3 is 15 residues long. Germline V gives CDR1 MRHNA, CDR2 SNTAGT. The J segment lost 7 bases and the V segment lost 8 bases, leaving 11 bases of the junction unmatched. The CDR3 sequence is CASGGGSSGSNEQFF. CDR3 sequence (DNA): TGTGCCAGCGGAGGGGGGTCTAGCGGGAGTAATGAGCAGTTCTTC.

This chain links TRBV7-9 with TRBJ1-1, with unresolved D. V was clipped by 2 bases and J by 8 bases, with 9 bases between them. CDR1 and CDR2 from the germline V gene are SEHNR and FQNEAQ (reference sequence). The CDR3 consists of 12 residues. DNA of the CDR3: TGTGCCAGCAGCTTAACAGACCGAGAAGCTTTCTTT. Encoded protein: CASSLTDREAFF. The variable domain in full, completed from reference TRBV7-9 and TRBJ1-1, reads DTGVSQNPRHKITKRGQNVTFRCDPISEHNRLYWYRQTLGQGPEFLTYFQNEAQLEKSRLLSDRFSAERPKGSFSTLEIQRTEQGDSAMYLCASSLTDREAFFGQGTRLTVV.

The chain recombines TRBV9 with TRBJ2-7, with D possibly being TRBD1 (5 bases). This CDR3 is built from 15 residues. Between the trimmed V and J ends, which lost 3 bases and 0 bases, there was a span of 13 bases. Germline CDR1 is SGDLS and CDR2 is YYNGEE. The CDR3 region is CASSDGLDSSYEQYF. Here the CDR3 DNA reads TGTGCCAGCAGCGACGGTCTAGACAGCTCCTACGAGCAGTACTTC. Drawing the rest from reference TRBV9 and TRBJ2-7, the complete variable domain is DSGVTQTPKHLITATGQRVTLRCSPRSGDLSVYWYQQSLDQGLQFLIQYYNGEERAKGNILERFSAQQFPDLHSELNLSSLELGDSALYFCASSDGLDSSYEQYFGPGTRLTVT.

This clone was recorded once. The chain combines TRBV7-9 with TRBJ1-4; 7 nucleotides match TRBD1. V gave up 1 base and J gave up 5 bases; unmatched junction bases: 1. Per germline, CDR1 SEHNR and CDR2 FQNEAQ (reference sequence). This CDR3 region has 14 residues. The CDR3 DNA follows: TGTGCCAGCAGCTTAGAACAGGGGAATGAAAAACTGTTTTTT. As protein: CASSLEQGNEKLFF.

The rearrangement uses TRBV19 and TRBJ2-2; weak D call: TRBD2 (6 bases). CDR1 LNHDA and CDR2 SQIVND come from the germline V gene (reference sequence). CDR3 size: 15 residues. V lost 5 bases and J lost 6, with 16 bases in between. The CDR3 DNA follows: TGTGCCAGTAGTGGAGGGAGTGGACTTGCCGGGGAGCTGTTTTTT. Protein: CASSGGSGLAGELFF.

The chain is built from TRBV5-1 and TRBJ2-1; the D gene is possibly TRBD2 (5 bases). Between the trimmed V and J ends, which lost 1 base and 5 bases, there was a span of 10 bases. CDR3 length equals 14 residues. Germline V gene sequence: CDR1 SGHRS, CDR2 YFSETQ. As DNA, the CDR3 is TGCGCCAGCAGCTTGACTAGAGGGAACAATGAGCAGTTCTTC. Translated, it gives CASSLTRGNNEQFF.

Concerning this clone itself: This sample also contains other DNA sequences that code for the same CDR3. The V gene is TRBV6-5, the J gene TRBJ2-2, with D unresolved. V dropped 6 bases and J dropped 2 bases, with 7 bases sitting between them. From germline, CDR1 is MNHEY and CDR2 SVGAGI. This CDR3 is built from 13 residues. This chain's CDR3 is CASSALNTGELFF. The CDR3 region has the DNA TGTGCCAGCAGCGCCCTAAACACCGGGGAGCTGTTTTTT.

V is TRBV27 and J is TRBJ1-4; a weak D match, TRBD1 (5 bases). Per the germline V gene, CDR1 is MNHEY and CDR2 is SMNVEV (reference sequence). The CDR3 consists of 14 residues. The V and J ends lost 4 bases and 6 bases respectively, with 12 bases between them. The CDR3 region has the DNA TGTGCCAGCAGTTACCGAACGGGGGATGAAAAACTGTTTTTT. As protein: CASSYRTGDEKLFF.

The rearrangement joins TRBV7-8 to TRBJ2-7; 8 positions agree with TRBD2. The germline V gene encodes CDR1 SGHVS and CDR2 FQNEAQ. J lost 3 bases, V lost 2 bases, and 12 bases had no gene match. The CDR3 runs 17 residues. CDR3 nucleotide sequence: TGTGCCAGCAGCTTAAGGAGGTTAGCGGGAACAAGCTACGAGCAGTACTTC. Its protein is CASSLRRLAGTSYEQYF.

The chain employs TRBV10-3 and TRBJ1-2, with unresolved D. The V end was cut by 5 bases, the J end by 7 bases, with 11 bases between. Germline V gene sequence: CDR1 ENHRY, CDR2 SYGVKD. The CDR3 loop spans 12 amino acids. CDR3 sequence (DNA): TGTGCCATCAGTCCCGGAGAACGTGGCTACACCTTC. Translated: CAISPGERGYTF.

This clone came up a few times. This chain uses TRBV28 with TRBJ1-1; D unclear. The germline V gene has CDR1 MDHEN and CDR2 SYDVKM. V shed 3 bases and J shed 1 base, with 9 bases lying between them. The length of the CDR3 is 14 residues. This CDR3 is CASSFPQWNTEAFF. CDR3 sequence (DNA): TGTGCCAGCAGTTTTCCACAGTGGAACACTGAAGCTTTCTTT.

This clone is a singleton in its sample. The V call is TRBV5-6, the J call TRBJ2-7; weak D call: TRBD1 (5 bases). The CDR3 runs to 14 residues. Trimming pared 1 base from V and 3 bases from J, leaving 11 bases between. The germline gives CDR1 SGHDT, CDR2 YYEEEE. The DNA of the CDR3 is TGTGCCAGCAGCTTGTGGACAACGGTCTACGAGCAGTACTTC. It translates to CASSLWTTVYEQYF. The full variable domain, with the rest looked up from reference TRBV5-6 and TRBJ2-7, is DAGVTQSPTHLIKTRGQQVTLRCSPKSGHDTVSWYQQALGQGPQFIFQYYEEEERQRGNFPDRFSGHQFPNYSSELNVNALLLGDSALYLCASSLWTTVYEQYFGPGTRLTVT.

The CDR3 reads CASSQDRGPAEAFF. CDR3 coding DNA: TGTGCCAGCAGTCAGGACAGGGGGCCCGCTGAAGCTTTCTTT. This chain joins TRBV6-1 and TRBJ1-1; 11 nucleotides agree with TRBD1. The CDR3 sequence is 14 residues long. V lost 5 bases to trimming and J lost 6 bases; unmatched junction nucleotides: 5. Germline V gene data show CDR1 as MNHNS and CDR2 as SASEGT.

The CDR3 loop reads CAGGDRAAPEAFF. CDR3 DNA: TGTGCCGGAGGGGACAGGGCGGCTCCTGAAGCTTTCTTT. The chain recombines TRBV6-5 with TRBJ1-1; 9 bases match TRBD1. The CDR3 covers 13 residues. Germline V gene lookup returns CDR1 MNHEY and CDR2 SVGAGI. After removal of 11 bases from V and 6 bases from J, the junction contained 10 bases not matched to a gene.

This chain links TRBV7-6 with TRBJ1-5, with TRBD1 as a possible D gene (6 bases). V was shortened by 1 base and J by 0 bases, with 16 bases between the two germline ends. This CDR3 spans 18 amino acids. The V gene's germline CDR1 is SGHVS and CDR2 FNYEAQ. CDR3 in DNA: TGTGCCAGCAGCTTAGGGACAGCGGAGCCCCATAGCAATCAGCCCCAGCATTTT. Protein sequence: CASSLGTAEPHSNQPQHF.

The chain combines TRBV7-2 with TRBJ1-2; D gene uncertain. Trimming cost V 5 bases and J 7 bases, with 14 bases left between them. Looked up from germline, CDR1 is SGHTA and CDR2 is FQGNSA. CDR3 length: 13 amino acids. CDR3 DNA sequence: TGTGCCAGCAGCGCCAGGATCCTGGGTGGCTACACCTTC. Amino acids: CASSARILGGYTF.

This clone has only a few counts. This rearrangement joins TRBV6-5 to TRBJ1-5; TRBD1 might be the D (5 bases). With 6 bases removed from V and 4 bases from J, the gap between germline ends came to 16 bases. CDR3 length equals 15 residues. In germline, CDR1 is MNHEY, CDR2 SVGAGI. CDR3 sequence reads: CASRQTGFGNQPQHF. In DNA, the CDR3 is TGTGCCAGCAGACAAACAGGTTTTGGGAATCAGCCCCAGCATTTT.